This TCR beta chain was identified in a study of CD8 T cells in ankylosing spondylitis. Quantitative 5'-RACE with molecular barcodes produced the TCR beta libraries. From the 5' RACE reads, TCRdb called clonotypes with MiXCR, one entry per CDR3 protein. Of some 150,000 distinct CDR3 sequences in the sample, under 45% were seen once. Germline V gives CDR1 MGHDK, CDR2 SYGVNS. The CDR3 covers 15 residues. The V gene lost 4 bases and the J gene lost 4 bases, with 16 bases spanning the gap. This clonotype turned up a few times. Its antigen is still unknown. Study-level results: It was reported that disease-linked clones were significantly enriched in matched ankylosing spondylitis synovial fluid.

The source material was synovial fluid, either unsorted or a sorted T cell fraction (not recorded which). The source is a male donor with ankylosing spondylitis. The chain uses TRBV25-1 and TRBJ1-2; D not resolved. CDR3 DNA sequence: TGTGCCAGCAGTGGGCGGGGTATTTCGTCCTATGGCTACACCTTC. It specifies CASSGRGISSYGYTF.